The rows below give T cell receptor beta chains drawn from one sample of a study of T cell repertoires in cytomegalovirus infection. TCRdb redid the calling of the reads with MiXCR, one entry per CDR3 protein. The sample holds about 600,000 distinct CDR3 sequences, 20% to 25% seen once. The material sequenced was CD8+ T cells from PBMCs. Receptors originate from a human donor in good health (CMV status not recorded). Some clones in this sample may be carry-over from other donors' samples. Each CDR3 is given with its conserved first and last residue. The D gene is left open where the match is weak. Some rows mark clone size as missing; the rest say once, few, many or name a class of expanded clone.

d_call j_call v_call clone_size cdr3_nt cdr3_aa
- TRBJ2-1 TRBV12-3/TRBV12-4 many TGTGCCAGCAACCCTTTGGGGGGGCCTTTGAACAATGAGCAGTTCTTC CASNPLGGPLNNEQFF
TRBD1 TRBJ1-4 TRBV6-2/TRBV6-3 - TGTGCCAGCAGTTTTTCGGGACAGCCGGAAGAGGCTAATGAAAAACTGTTTTTT CASSFSGQPEEANEKLFF
- TRBJ2-5 TRBV6-2/TRBV6-3 many TGTGCCAGCAGTTACTACGTCGAGGGGTCCCAGTACTTC CASSYYVEGSQYF
- TRBJ2-2 TRBV2 - TGTGCCAGCAGTGAACCAAAGAGGGGGAACACCGGGGAGCTGTTTTTT CASSEPKRGNTGELFF
- TRBJ1-5 TRBV12-3/TRBV12-4 many TGTGCCAGCAGCCCCGGACCGGTAAATCAGCCCCAGCATTTT CASSPGPVNQPQHF
TRBD2 TRBJ2-1 TRBV7-3 many TGTGCCAGCAGCTTCCCTGGTGGCGGGGGAACCACCTACAATGAGCAGTTCTTC CASSFPGGGGTTYNEQFF
- TRBJ2-1 TRBV7-9 few TGTGCCAGCAGTCCCGAGGAGGGTGGCTCCTACAATGAGCAGTTCTTC CASSPEEGGSYNEQFF
- TRBJ1-1 TRBV28 few TGTGCCAGCAAACCAAGGGGATCCACTGAAGCTTTCTTT CASKPRGSTEAFF
- TRBJ2-2 TRBV10-3 once TGTGCCACCCGACAGGAGAACACCGGGGAGCTGTTTTTT CATRQENTGELFF
- TRBJ2-7 TRBV6-1 few TGTGCCAGCAGTGAAGCCCTAGACAGATTCTACGAGCAGTACTTC CASSEALDRFYEQYF
- TRBJ1-2 TRBV20-1 few TGCAGTGCTTTCAGACAGTATGGCTACACCTTC CSAFRQYGYTF
TRBD2 TRBJ2-2 TRBV4-2 few TGTGCCAGCAGCCAAGTCGGACTAGCGGAGACCGGGGAGCTGTTTTTT CASSQVGLAETGELFF
- TRBJ2-7 TRBV7-9 many TGTGCCAGCAGCTTTAGCCCTACCTACGAGCAGTACTTC CASSFSPTYEQYF
TRBD1 TRBJ2-7 TRBV7-9 many TGTGCCAGCAGCTCCTGGGACAGGGAGGCCTACGAGCAGTACTTC CASSSWDREAYEQYF
- TRBJ2-1 TRBV6-6 - TGTGCCAGCAGTTACCCCAAGAGGGCTGAGCAGTTCTTC CASSYPKRAEQFF
TRBD2 TRBJ2-1 TRBV9 - TGTGCCAGCAGCCTAACTAGCGAGTGGGGGAGCTCCTACAATGAGCAGTTCTTC CASSLTSEWGSSYNEQFF
- TRBJ1-1 TRBV15 - TGTGCCACCAGCAGTAGGCGATCTTATGAAGCTTTCTTT CATSSRRSYEAFF
- TRBJ1-1 TRBV29-1 few TGCAGCGTTGACGACAGTGAAGCTTTCTTT CSVDDSEAFF
- TRBJ1-4 TRBV7-9 few TGTGCCAGCAGCCCCCTGGAGGGGGCAACTAATGAAAAACTGTTTTTT CASSPLEGATNEKLFF
TRBD1 TRBJ2-7 TRBV12-5 few TGTGCTAGTGGTTACCCTCTTTGGGGACAGCCCTCCTACGAGCAGTACTTC CASGYPLWGQPSYEQYF
- TRBJ1-4 TRBV6-1 few TGTGCCAGCAGTGAAGCGGGAAGGGGGTTAACTAATGAAAAACTGTTTTTT CASSEAGRGLTNEKLFF
- TRBJ2-7 TRBV4-1 - TGCGCCAGCAGCCAATCAGGGGATAGCGGCTCCTACGAGCAGTACTTC CASSQSGDSGSYEQYF